This TCR beta chain was documented in a study of post-analysis software for immune sequencing data. Comments on this clonotype: Its antigen remains unidentified.

Libraries were made from TCR beta cDNA, and they carried unique molecular identifiers. MiXCR was run by TCRdb on the PCR reads, yielding one entry per CDR3 protein. This table holds about 800,000 distinct CDR3 sequences, roughly 29% found once. The study, taken as a whole, reports: TRBV segments more frequent in patients than in controls numbered about five and included TRBV5-6, TRBV5-1 and TRBV20-1. Analysis by F measure revealed that same-batch samples clustered strongly together.

V was clipped by 7 bases and J by 7 bases, with 12 bases between them. Looked up from germline, CDR1 is SGHKS and CDR2 is YYEKEE (reference sequence). The CDR3 runs to 12 residues. The sequencing input was blood. The TCR sequence derives from a girl aged 10-17 years with multiple sclerosis. The chain recombines TRBV5-5 with TRBJ2-1; D perhaps matches TRBD2 (5 bases). The CDR3 here is CASSYWRNEQFF. In DNA, the CDR3 is TGTGCCAGCTCGTACTGGAGGAATGAGCAGTTCTTC. Full variable domain (rest looked up from reference TRBV5-5 and TRBJ2-1): DAGVTQSPTHLIKTRGQQVTLRCSPISGHKSVSWYQQVLGQGPQFIFQYYEKEERGRGNFPDRFSARQFPNYSSELNVNALLLGDSALYLCASSYWRNEQFFGPGTRLTVL.